Below, 2 T cell receptor beta chains from the same sample are listed, as sequenced in a study of cytotoxic CD8 clonotypes in ibrutinib-treated CLL. Using immunoSEQ multiplex PCR, the repertoire was profiled, and TCRdb retains in-frame clones only, with some absent. Among over 45,000 clones listed, around 55% were seen once. Sequencing used PBMCs, obtained after 24 months of ibrutinib treatment. Receptors originate from a human donor with chronic lymphocytic leukemia.

This chain uses TRBV18 with TRBJ1-2; 10 bases fit TRBD1. V lost 0 bases, J lost 8 bases, and 9 bases stayed unmatched. This CDR3 is 16 amino acids long. Per germline, CDR1 KGHSH and CDR2 LQKENI. CDR3 in DNA: TGTGCCAGCTCACCACCTGTGGGACAGGGGTTAAACGGCTACACCTTC. Translation: CASSPPVGQGLNGYTF.

This clone was observed a handful of times. The chain employs TRBV5-6 and TRBJ1-1, with 8 bases aligning to TRBD1. Germline V lookup: CDR1 SGHDT, CDR2 YYEEEE. V lost 5 bases, J lost 1 base, and 7 bases stayed unmatched. The CDR3 totals 15 residues. CDR3 loop: CASSRRTGKNTEAFF. CDR3 nucleotides: TGTGCCAGCAGTAGAAGGACAGGGAAGAACACTGAAGCTTTCTTT.